Following are 29 T cell receptor beta chains from one sample sequenced in a study of blood T cell repertoires in COVID-19. TCRdb's copy holds only in-frame clones and misses some; the assay was immunoSEQ multiplex PCR. The sample contains more than 85,000 clones, around four fifths of which appear only once. Specimen: peripheral blood. Receptor source: a man between 35 and 55 years old with active or convalescent COVID-19.

This clone was seen once. CDR3 in amino acids: CASSLETGAYEQYF. The CDR3, as DNA: TGTGCCAGCAGCTTAGAGACAGGGGCCTACGAGCAGTACTTC. This chain uses TRBV11-2 with TRBJ2-7, with 8 bases identical to TRBD1. The CDR3 totals 14 residues. V shed 0 bases and J 2 bases; nucleotides not matched to a gene: 0. Germline V gene sequence: CDR1 SGHAT, CDR2 FQNNGV.

The chain links TRBV2 to TRBJ1-5; unclear D gene. V lost 4 bases and J lost 4, with 8 bases in between. CDR3 length: 13 residues. Germline V gene lookup returns CDR1 SNHLY and CDR2 FYNNEI. The chain's CDR3 is CASSVLENQPQHF. The CDR3 DNA sequence: TGTGCCAGCAGTGTGTTGGAGAATCAGCCCCAGCATTTT.

This chain links TRBV6-2 or TRBV6-3 with TRBJ1-5, with TRBD1 matching over 8 bases. CDR3 length equals 14 residues. V gave up 2 bases and J gave up 10 bases; unmatched junction bases: 7. CDR1 is MNHEY, CDR2 SVGEGT, per germline. The DNA of the CDR3 is TGTGCCAGCAGTTACGGGGGCAGGGGGCCTCCCCAGCATTTT. Translating gives CASSYGGRGPPQHF.

This clone was seen more than once but under ten times. This sequence joins TRBV7-2 and TRBJ2-2, with 13 bases matching TRBD2. There are 18 residues in the CDR3. V was pared by 5 bases and J by 0 bases, with 6 bases of the junction left unmatched. Germline V CDR1 and CDR2: SGHTA, FQGNSA. CDR3 protein: CASSGRLAGGPNTGELFF. DNA for the CDR3: TGTGCCAGCAGCGGCCGACTAGCGGGGGGCCCGAACACCGGGGAGCTGTTTTTT.

The chain recombines TRBV12-3 or TRBV12-4 with TRBJ2-5; 7 bases are a match to TRBD1. V was clipped by 6 bases and J by 4 bases; unmatched bases: 5. The CDR3 consists of 13 residues. This CDR3 is CASRGTVRETQYF. The CDR3, as DNA: TGTGCCAGCAGGGGGACAGTTCGAGAGACCCAGTACTTC.

The rearrangement uses TRBV5-1 and TRBJ1-5; D is perhaps TRBD1 (6 bases). Germline V lookup: CDR1 SGHRS, CDR2 YFSETQ. CDR3 length: 13 amino acids. Trimming pared 9 bases from V and 6 bases from J, leaving 16 bases between. The CDR3 spells CATVCRGSQPQHF. The CDR3 DNA follows: TGCGCCACTGTCTGCAGGGGCAGTCAGCCCCAGCATTTT.

The chain joins TRBV18 to TRBJ2-5, with 7 bases identical to TRBD1. Germline V gives CDR1 KGHSH, CDR2 LQKENI. V gave up 5 bases and J gave up 3 bases; unmatched junction bases: 3. The CDR3 is 13 amino acids. DNA for the CDR3: TGTGCCAGCTCATACGGGACAGAAGAGACCCAGTACTTC. Protein product: CASSYGTEETQYF. Full variable domain (missing parts from reference TRBV18 and TRBJ2-5): NAGVMQNPRHLVRRRGQEARLRCSPMKGHSHVYWYRQLPEEGLKFMVYLQKENIIDESGMPKERFSAEFPKEGPSILRIQQVVRGDSAAYFCASSYGTEETQYFGPGTRLLVL.

V usage is TRBV9 and J usage is TRBJ2-2, with 9 bases lining up with TRBD2. V shed 2 bases and J 7 bases; nucleotides not matched to a gene: 6. The CDR3 covers 15 residues. Germline V lookup: CDR1 SGDLS, CDR2 YYNGEE. The CDR3 DNA is TGTGCCAGCAGCGTCGCTAGCGGGGATATCGGGGAGCTGTTTTTT. Its translation is CASSVASGDIGELFF.

The gene calls are TRBV6-5 and TRBJ1-2, with D tentatively TRBD1 (6 bases). The CDR3 has 14 residues. V was shortened by 7 bases and J by 4 bases, with 16 bases between the two germline ends. Germline V gene data show CDR1 as MNHEY and CDR2 as SVGAGI. This chain's CDR3 is CASTQNGQTYGYTF. For the CDR3, the DNA is TGTGCCAGCACCCAAAACGGACAGACCTATGGCTACACCTTC.

J is TRBJ2-3 and V is TRBV6-1, with TRBD1 identical over 12 bases. Germline-derived CDR1 and CDR2 are MNHNS and SASEGT. The CDR3 extends over 16 amino acids. The trim removed 4 bases at V and 7 bases at J, leaving 9 bases unmatched. CDR3 protein: CASSGLPGQGANTQYF. The CDR3 DNA reads TGTGCCAGCAGTGGCCTACCGGGACAGGGGGCGAATACGCAGTATTTT.

This clone was counted a few times. The rearrangement uses TRBV5-1 and TRBJ1-6; TRBD1 is a possible D gene (5 bases). CDR1 is SGHRS, CDR2 YFSETQ, per germline. V was trimmed by 6 bases and J by 8 bases, leaving 9 bases between them. CDR3 length equals 12 residues. CDR3 loop: CASKGRDSPLHF. The CDR3 DNA follows: TGCGCCAGCAAGGGGCGCGATTCACCCCTCCACTTT.

This rearrangement joins TRBV6-5 to TRBJ1-3; the D gene is possibly TRBD1 (5 bases). The germline V and J ends were trimmed by 8 bases and 1 base, with 6 bases remaining between them. Looked up from germline, CDR1 is MNHEY and CDR2 is SVGAGI. This CDR3 has 12 amino acids. Written as DNA, the CDR3 is TGTGCCAGCCAGGGATCTGGAAACACCATATATTTT. The encoded protein is CASQGSGNTIYF.

Here the CDR3 reads CASRTADSGNQPQHF. Here the CDR3 DNA reads TGTGCCAGCAGGACCGCCGACAGCGGCAATCAGCCCCAGCATTTT. The chain carries TRBV6-5 and TRBJ1-5, with D perhaps matching TRBD1 (5 bases). Trimming removed 6 bases from V and 2 bases from J, with 14 bases in between. Germline assignment: CDR1 MNHEY and CDR2 SVGAGI. This CDR3 is built from 15 residues.

About this clone: Other DNA sequences in this sample translate to the same CDR3. This chain uses TRBV7-2 with TRBJ2-7; 8 bases are shared with TRBD1. V gave up 5 bases and J gave up 3 bases; unmatched junction bases: 6. Looked up from germline, CDR1 is SGHTA and CDR2 is FQGNSA. This CDR3 has 14 amino acids. The CDR3 loop is CASSPRTGNYEQYF. CDR3 nucleotide sequence: TGTGCCAGCAGCCCACGGACAGGGAACTACGAGCAGTACTTC.

This clone was recorded a few times. The rearrangement joins TRBV7-9 to TRBJ1-2, with TRBD1 matching 7 bases. Germline V gene sequence: CDR1 SEHNR, CDR2 FQNEAQ (reference sequence). The CDR3 sequence is 12 residues long. The junction had 2 bases not matched to a gene; V was cut back by 5 bases and J by 5 bases. The CDR3 region is CASSPGGYGYTF. The CDR3 DNA is TGTGCCAGCAGCCCAGGGGGGTATGGCTACACCTTC.

This clone turned up a few times. This chain links TRBV10-3 with TRBJ2-7, with 7 bases matching TRBD1. This CDR3 has 15 residues. Germline-derived CDR1 and CDR2 are ENHRY and SYGVKD. J lost 1 base, V lost 7 bases, and 10 bases had no gene match. CDR3 sequence reads: CAITVKGGESYEQYF. The DNA of the CDR3 is TGTGCCATCACCGTTAAAGGGGGCGAATCCTACGAGCAGTACTTC.

This rearrangement joins TRBV12-5 to TRBJ1-3; 7 bases fit TRBD1. Germline V gene sequence: CDR1 LGHNT, CDR2 FRNRAP. The CDR3 sequence is 14 residues long. Losses at the gene ends were 6 bases for V and 5 bases for J; bases not matched to a gene: 7. The CDR3 loop is CASGTGSSRNTIYF. CDR3 nucleotide sequence: TGTGCTAGTGGGACAGGGAGCAGTAGAAACACCATATATTTT.

The gene calls are TRBV5-4 and TRBJ2-1; 7 bases are shared with TRBD1. V shed 0 bases, J shed 4 bases, and the junction held 7 bases outside the gene matches. The CDR3 is made up of 16 amino acids. Germline-derived CDR1 and CDR2 are SGHNT and YYREEE (reference sequence). The CDR3 spells CASSLDEGARYNEQFF. The CDR3, as DNA: TGTGCCAGCAGCTTGGATGAGGGGGCGAGGTACAATGAGCAGTTCTTC.

The gene calls are TRBV24-1 and TRBJ2-1; possible D gene TRBD2, 6 bases. The CDR3 consists of 13 residues. Trimming took 9 bases from V and 12 from J, leaving 20 bases between them. Germline V gene data show CDR1 as KGHDR and CDR2 as SFDVKD. CDR3 DNA: TGTGCCACCGCTCAGGAGGGACCTGCGGGGCAGTTCTTC. Translation: CATAQEGPAGQFF.

This clone was seen once. This chain uses TRBV7-2 with TRBJ2-1; TRBD2 matches at 7 bases. Germline trimming cut 4 bases from V and 6 bases from J; bases unmatched to any gene: 9. CDR3 length equals 15 residues. Germline assignment: CDR1 SGHTA and CDR2 FQGNSA. This CDR3 reads CASSSPPGGFNEQFF. The CDR3 DNA sequence: TGTGCCAGCAGCTCCCCCCCCGGGGGGTTCAATGAGCAGTTCTTC.

The chain carries TRBV19 and TRBJ1-5, with D perhaps matching TRBD1 (6 bases). Germline V lookup: CDR1 LNHDA, CDR2 SQIVND (reference sequence). This CDR3 has 16 amino acids. The V end was cut by 10 bases, the J end by 5 bases, with 24 bases between. CDR3 coding DNA: TGTGCCACCCAACCCCAAGGACAGAGAAGGGATCAGCCCCAGCATTTT. The encoded protein is CATQPQGQRRDQPQHF.

V is TRBV6-5 and J is TRBJ1-5, with D uncertain. The CDR3 consists of 13 residues. Germline V gives CDR1 MNHEY, CDR2 SVGAGI. Between the trimmed V and J ends, which lost 11 bases and 4 bases, there was a span of 15 bases. The DNA of the CDR3 is TGTGCCGGCCGTCTCGATTGGAATCAGCCCCAGCATTTT. It encodes CAGRLDWNQPQHF.

The genes are TRBV6-5 and TRBJ1-5, with 9 bases that match TRBD1. The CDR3 runs 15 residues. Germline CDR1 is MNHEY and CDR2 is SVGAGI. J gave up 4 bases and V 6 bases, and 7 bases lay outside the gene matches. The CDR3 loop reads CASRPTGGLNQPQHF. CDR3 bases: TGTGCCAGCAGGCCTACAGGGGGCCTAAATCAGCCCCAGCATTTT.

The rearrangement joins TRBV7-6 to TRBJ2-1; 8 nucleotides align to TRBD1. The germline CDR1 and CDR2 sequences are SGHVS and FNYEAQ. The junction had 1 base not matched to a gene; V was cut back by 5 bases and J by 7 bases. The CDR3 length is 12 residues. The CDR3 sequence is CASSRQGNEQFF. In DNA, the CDR3 is TGTGCCAGCAGCCGACAGGGGAATGAGCAGTTCTTC.

DNA for the CDR3: TGTGCCAGCAGCTTATATTCCTTAGGTTTATGGGGGCAAGTTTCTGGAAACACCATATATTTT. It encodes CASSLYSLGLWGQVSGNTIYF. V gene TRBV7-3 combines with J gene TRBJ1-3, with D perhaps matching TRBD1 (6 bases). CDR1 is SGHTA and CDR2 is FQGTGA in the germline V gene. V gave up 2 bases and J gave up 1 base, with 27 bases separating them. The length of the CDR3 is 21 residues.

The rearrangement links TRBV2 to TRBJ2-7, with 11 bases aligning to TRBD2. Per the germline V gene, CDR1 is SNHLY and CDR2 is FYNNEI. The CDR3 loop spans 15 amino acids. The V and J ends lost 5 bases and 0 bases, in that order; junction bases with no gene match: 3. The CDR3 protein is CASSPTSGGSYEQYF. The CDR3 coding sequence is TGTGCCAGCAGTCCAACTAGCGGGGGCTCCTACGAGCAGTACTTC.

J is TRBJ2-5 and V is TRBV18; 8 nucleotides match TRBD1. CDR1 is KGHSH and CDR2 is LQKENI in the germline V gene. V lost 3 bases and J lost 4; bases outside the gene matches: 10. The length of the CDR3 is 16 residues. This CDR3 is CASSPPGQATPETQYF. In DNA form, the CDR3 reads TGTGCCAGCTCACCTCCGGGACAGGCGACCCCAGAGACCCAGTACTTC.

The chain recombines TRBV11-3 with TRBJ2-1; 7 nucleotides align to TRBD1. From germline, CDR1 is SGHNT and CDR2 YENEEA. The CDR3 has 16 amino acids. Trimming removed 2 bases from V and 5 bases from J; junction bases left unmatched: 9. CDR3 nucleotides: TGTGCCAGCAGCTTAAATTCTGACAGGGTTCACAATGAGCAGTTCTTC. Amino acid sequence: CASSLNSDRVHNEQFF.

The chain links TRBV5-1 to TRBJ1-6; D remains ambiguous. This CDR3 contains 14 residues. Germline-derived CDR1 and CDR2 are SGHRS and YFSETQ. V shed 2 bases and J shed 5 bases, with 8 bases lying between them. The CDR3, as DNA: TGCGCCAGCAGCTTAGGTCGGGATAATTCACCCCTCCACTTT. Translating it yields CASSLGRDNSPLHF.